This is a list of T cell receptor beta chains from one sample in a study of blood T cell repertoires in COVID-19. Sequencing used immunoSEQ multiplex PCR; TCRdb keeps in-frame clones, though not all of them. This table holds under 250,000 clones, approximately 84% found once. Sequences were obtained from PBMCs or T cells enriched from blood (not recorded which). The receptors stem from a man in his forties who had recovered from COVID-19. The CDR3 runs from the conserved cysteine through the conserved F or W. The order of the fields is J gene, D gene, V gene, clone size, CDR3 DNA, CDR3 protein. The D gene is left open where the match is weak. Clone size is stated in some rows and not others, as once, few, many or a class when expanded.

j_call: TRBJ2-1
d_call: TRBD2
v_call: TRBV5-1
clone_size: -
cdr3_nt: TGCGCCAGCAGCACCCGCCCTAGCGGACCCTACAATGAGCAGTTCTTC
cdr3_aa: CASSTRPSGPYNEQFF

j_call: TRBJ2-7
d_call: TRBD1
v_call: TRBV29-1
clone_size: once
cdr3_nt: TGCAGCGTTAGACGGACAGGGACGAGTTACGAGCAGTACTTC
cdr3_aa: CSVRRTGTSYEQYF

j_call: TRBJ1-2
d_call: TRBD1
v_call: TRBV5-1
clone_size: -
cdr3_nt: TGCGCCAGCAGCTTGAGTACACCGGGACAGGGGTCTGGCTACACCTTC
cdr3_aa: CASSLSTPGQGSGYTF

j_call: TRBJ1-2
d_call: -
v_call: TRBV2
clone_size: -
cdr3_nt: TGTGCCAGCAGTGACAGTCTCTATGGCTACACCTTC
cdr3_aa: CASSDSLYGYTF

j_call: TRBJ2-3
d_call: -
v_call: TRBV11-3
clone_size: -
cdr3_nt: TGTGCCAGCAGCTTAGGTAGGAGCTCAGATACGCAGTATTTT
cdr3_aa: CASSLGRSSDTQYF

j_call: TRBJ2-6
d_call: TRBD1
v_call: TRBV28
clone_size: -
cdr3_nt: TGTGCCAGCATCAGGGACAGGGGTCGAATTGGGGCCAACGTCCTGACTTTC
cdr3_aa: CASIRDRGRIGANVLTF

j_call: TRBJ2-3
d_call: -
v_call: TRBV6-2/TRBV6-3
clone_size: -
cdr3_nt: TGTGCCAGCAGTGGAGGAGGATATACGCAGTATTTT
cdr3_aa: CASSGGGYTQYF

j_call: TRBJ1-2
d_call: -
v_call: TRBV19
clone_size: -
cdr3_nt: TGTGCCAGTAGTCCACACTACGACAGGCTGGGCTACACCTTC
cdr3_aa: CASSPHYDRLGYTF

j_call: TRBJ2-7
d_call: -
v_call: TRBV6-5
clone_size: -
cdr3_nt: TGTGCCAGCAGTCACTCGGAGGGAACCTACGAGCAGTACTTC
cdr3_aa: CASSHSEGTYEQYF

j_call: TRBJ2-3
d_call: -
v_call: TRBV2
clone_size: -
cdr3_nt: TGTGCCAGCAGGGGAGGACTAACCACAGATACGCAGTATTTT
cdr3_aa: CASRGGLTTDTQYF

j_call: TRBJ2-1
d_call: TRBD2
v_call: TRBV3-1/TRBV3-2
clone_size: -
cdr3_nt: TGTGCCAGCAGCCAACAAAGCGGGGGATACAATGAGCAGTTCTTC
cdr3_aa: CASSQQSGGYNEQFF

j_call: TRBJ2-7
d_call: TRBD1
v_call: TRBV7-3
clone_size: -
cdr3_nt: TGTGCCAGCAGCTTATTCGCCGGGACAGGGATTGAGCAGTACTTC
cdr3_aa: CASSLFAGTGIEQYF

j_call: TRBJ1-5
d_call: -
v_call: TRBV18
clone_size: -
cdr3_nt: TGTGCCAGCTCACCAATCACAGGCGATCAGCCCCAGCATTTT
cdr3_aa: CASSPITGDQPQHF

j_call: TRBJ1-4
d_call: -
v_call: TRBV12-5
clone_size: once
cdr3_nt: TGTGCTAGTGGTTTCGGGGAGTCTAATGAAAAACTGTTTTTT
cdr3_aa: CASGFGESNEKLFF

j_call: TRBJ2-1
d_call: TRBD2
v_call: TRBV5-1
clone_size: -
cdr3_nt: TGCGCCAGCAGCTTGGGGGGCGGGAGCTCCTACAATGAGCAGTTCTTC
cdr3_aa: CASSLGGGSSYNEQFF

j_call: TRBJ2-1
d_call: -
v_call: TRBV6-4
clone_size: -
cdr3_nt: TGTGCCAGCAGTGAGGCGGCGACTTACAATGAGCAGTTCTTC
cdr3_aa: CASSEAATYNEQFF

j_call: TRBJ1-5
d_call: -
v_call: TRBV20-1
clone_size: -
cdr3_nt: TGCAGTGCTAGTCCCATCCTTGAGGGGCCCCAGCATTTT
cdr3_aa: CSASPILEGPQHF

j_call: TRBJ2-7
d_call: -
v_call: TRBV2
clone_size: -
cdr3_nt: TGTGCCGCGGCAAGGCAGTTGGGCTACGAGCAGTACTTC
cdr3_aa: CAAARQLGYEQYF

j_call: TRBJ2-1
d_call: -
v_call: TRBV5-6
clone_size: -
cdr3_nt: TGTGCCAGCACCCTCGGGACTTCCTCCTACAATGAGCAGTTCTTC
cdr3_aa: CASTLGTSSYNEQFF

j_call: TRBJ2-5
d_call: TRBD2
v_call: TRBV5-1
clone_size: once
cdr3_nt: TGCGCCAGCAGCTTGAGGGAGCGGGAAGTACAAGAGACCCAGTACTTC
cdr3_aa: CASSLREREVQETQYF